A selection of T cell receptor beta chains follows, all from one sample in a study of blood T cell repertoires in COVID-19. Clones were read by immunoSEQ multiplex PCR, and TCRdb kept only the in-frame ones, dropping some. Of approximately 210,000 clones in the sample, about 80% are singletons; the top ten hold about 7.8%. Sequenced material: peripheral blood. These receptors were obtained from a woman older than 75 with COVID-19, enrolled during active disease. Both conserved end residues are part of each CDR3. The D gene is left open where the match is weak. Clone size, where shown, is once, few, many, or a class for clones that have expanded.

v_call	j_call	d_call	clone_size	cdr3_length	cdr3_aa	cdr3_nt
TRBV7-2	TRBJ1-4	TRBD1	NA	15	CASSFGTATNEKLFF	TGTGCCAGCAGCTTTGGGACAGCCACTAATGAAAAACTGTTTTTT
TRBV28	TRBJ1-2	NA	NA	14	CASSFTGRDYGYTF	TGTGCCAGCAGTTTCACAGGGAGGGACTATGGCTACACCTTC
TRBV10-3	TRBJ1-1	NA	few	12	CAISLQNTEAFF	TGTGCCATCAGTTTACAGAACACTGAAGCTTTCTTT
TRBV18	TRBJ2-3	TRBD1	once	16	CASSPPSGGAGDTQYF	TGTGCCAGCTCACCACCATCAGGGGGCGCGGGAGATACGCAGTATTTT
TRBV27	TRBJ1-2	NA	NA	14	CASSSTLTGYGYTF	TGTGCCAGCAGTTCAACCTTGACAGGCTATGGCTACACCTTC
TRBV5-1	TRBJ1-1	NA	NA	16	CASSLGGQYSNTEAFF	TGCGCCAGCAGCTTGGGCGGACAGTATAGTAACACTGAAGCTTTCTTT
TRBV6-5	TRBJ1-1	TRBD1	NA	14	CASRRDRIYTEAFF	TGTGCCAGCAGACGGGACAGAATTTACACTGAAGCTTTCTTT
TRBV18	TRBJ1-4	NA	NA	14	CASSPPTGGEKLFF	TGTGCCAGCTCACCACCCACCGGGGGGGAAAAACTGTTTTTT
TRBV28	TRBJ1-6	NA	NA	15	CASKEGVTYNSPLHF	TGTGCCAGCAAAGAGGGTGTAACCTATAATTCACCCCTCCACTTT
TRBV12-3/TRBV12-4	TRBJ1-6	NA	NA	13	CASRSAEASPLHF	TGTGCCAGCAGATCCGCGGAGGCATCACCCCTCCACTTT
TRBV4-1	TRBJ2-5	TRBD1	NA	17	CASSRGTGTGIGETQYF	TGCGCCAGCAGCCGAGGAACCGGGACAGGGATAGGGGAGACCCAGTACTTC
TRBV5-1	TRBJ1-1	NA	NA	14	CASTKTGRDTEAFF	TGCGCCAGCACCAAAACAGGGAGGGACACTGAAGCTTTCTTT
TRBV24-1	TRBJ2-2	TRBD2	NA	18	CATSDPTPTSGRTGELFF	TGTGCCACCAGTGACCCCACCCCGACCAGCGGGAGGACCGGGGAGCTGTTTTTT
TRBV28	TRBJ2-2	NA	NA	15	CATREGRGRTGELFF	TGTGCCACCAGAGAGGGCAGGGGACGAACCGGGGAGCTGTTTTTT
TRBV5-1	TRBJ1-4	NA	few	16	CASSPYAAATNEKLFF	TGCGCCAGCAGCCCCTATGCCGCTGCAACTAATGAAAAACTGTTTTTT
TRBV7-8	TRBJ2-7	NA	NA	13	CASSLVLAHEQYF	TGTGCCAGCAGCTTAGTACTAGCTCACGAGCAGTACTTC
TRBV9	TRBJ2-5	NA	NA	13	CASSVGTEETQYF	TGTGCCAGCAGCGTAGGGACTGAAGAGACCCAGTACTTC
TRBV3-1/TRBV3-2	TRBJ2-7	NA	once	13	CASSQVRDYEQYF	TGTGCCAGCAGCCAAGTCAGGGACTACGAGCAGTACTTC
TRBV6-1	TRBJ1-2	NA	NA	13	CASSEQGTYGYTF	TGTGCCAGCAGTGAACAGGGGACCTATGGCTACACCTTC
TRBV5-5	TRBJ2-1	NA	NA	15	CASSLLQSSYNEQFF	TGTGCCAGCAGCTTGCTACAGAGCTCCTACAATGAGCAGTTCTTC
TRBV3-1/TRBV3-2	TRBJ2-5	NA	NA	14	CASSTRQVQETQYF	TGTGCCAGCAGCACTCGACAGGTCCAGGAGACCCAGTACTTC
TRBV5-5	TRBJ2-5	NA	NA	15	CASSLRLFGVETQYF	TGTGCCAGCAGCTTGCGGTTGTTCGGGGTGGAGACCCAGTACTTC
TRBV7-8	TRBJ2-1	NA	NA	13	CASSLGSYNEQFF	TGTGCCAGCAGCTTAGGTTCGTACAATGAGCAGTTCTTC
TRBV6-2/TRBV6-3	TRBJ1-2	TRBD1	NA	14	CASSPPGGSYGYTF	TGTGCCAGCAGCCCACCAGGGGGGAGCTATGGCTACACCTTC
TRBV6-5	TRBJ2-4	NA	NA	15	CASSYGGLAKNIQYF	TGTGCCAGCAGTTACGGGGGACTAGCCAAAAACATTCAGTACTTC
TRBV4-1	TRBJ2-3	NA	NA	15	CASSLSGSGRGPQYF	TGCGCCAGCAGCCTGTCGGGCAGTGGGAGAGGTCCGCAGTATTTT
TRBV18	TRBJ2-7	NA	NA	15	CASSHSGVAAYEQYF	TGTGCCAGCTCGCACTCGGGGGTCGCGGCCTACGAGCAGTACTTC
TRBV6-1	TRBJ1-5	TRBD1	NA	12	CASSDGDRGGHF	TGTGCCAGCAGTGATGGGGACAGGGGTGGCCATTTT
TRBV12-3/TRBV12-4	TRBJ2-5	TRBD1	NA	13	CASSYRGEETQYF	TGTGCCAGCAGTTACAGGGGAGAAGAGACCCAGTACTTC
TRBV9	TRBJ1-4	TRBD1	NA	14	CASSADRGEEKLFF	TGTGCCAGCAGCGCGGACAGGGGGGAAGAAAAACTGTTTTTT
TRBV19	TRBJ2-6	NA	NA	15	CASREGYSGANVLTF	TGTGCCAGTAGAGAGGGTTATTCTGGGGCCAACGTCCTGACTTTC
TRBV7-3	TRBJ1-5	NA	NA	14	CASSLNGIGQPQHF	TGTGCCAGCAGCTTAAACGGGATCGGTCAGCCCCAGCATTTT
TRBV5-4	TRBJ2-2	TRBD1	few	16	CASSPPWDRGAGELFF	TGTGCCAGCAGCCCCCCTTGGGACAGGGGGGCCGGGGAGCTGTTTTTT
TRBV6-1	TRBJ1-4	TRBD1	few	17	CASSEMGQGPSNEKLFF	TGTGCCAGCAGTGAAATGGGACAGGGGCCCTCTAATGAAAAACTGTTTTTT
TRBV29-1	TRBJ1-4	NA	once	13	CSVELPPGEKLFF	TGCAGCGTTGAACTACCCCCTGGTGAAAAACTGTTTTTT
TRBV3-1/TRBV3-2	TRBJ2-5	NA	NA	16	CASSQDIRVYQETQYF	TGTGCCAGCAGCCAAGATATAAGAGTGTACCAAGAGACCCAGTACTTC
TRBV6-5	TRBJ1-2	NA	NA	14	CASRTQASSGGYTF	TGTGCCAGCAGGACACAGGCATCGTCGGGTGGCTACACCTTC
TRBV4-1	TRBJ1-5	NA	NA	14	CASSEGTYNQPQHF	TGCGCCAGCAGCGAGGGCACCTACAATCAGCCCCAGCATTTT
TRBV7-2	TRBJ1-3	NA	few	14	CARRSRGWGNTIYF	TGTGCCAGGCGTAGCCGGGGGTGGGGAAACACCATATATTTT
TRBV5-1	TRBJ1-6	NA	NA	15	CASTVGTLSNSPLHF	TGCGCCAGCACAGTCGGGACTCTAAGTAATTCACCCCTCCACTTT
TRBV19	TRBJ1-5	NA	once	15	CASKTTTGSNQPQHF	TGTGCCAGTAAAACTACGACAGGATCGAATCAGCCCCAGCATTTT
TRBV28	TRBJ1-4	NA	few	16	CASSFGSGGTNEKLFF	TGTGCCAGCAGTTTTGGGTCTGGGGGGACTAATGAAAAACTGTTTTTT
TRBV3-1/TRBV3-2	TRBJ2-1	TRBD2	NA	16	CASSQGGTTLDNEQFF	TGTGCCAGCAGCCAAGGGGGGACTACCCTGGACAATGAGCAGTTCTTC
TRBV13	TRBJ2-1	NA	NA	17	CASSLVLGAGVYNEQFF	TGTGCCAGCAGCTTAGTGCTGGGGGCAGGCGTCTACAATGAGCAGTTCTTC
TRBV6-1	TRBJ2-2	NA	NA	16	CASSAQTTANTGELFF	TGTGCCAGCAGTGCCCAGACAACCGCGAACACCGGGGAGCTGTTTTTT
TRBV7-6	TRBJ2-1	TRBD2	NA	15	CASSLGGGVRIEQFF	TGTGCCAGCAGCTTGGGCGGGGGGGTTCGGATTGAGCAGTTCTTC
TRBV4-1	TRBJ1-2	TRBD1	NA	14	CASSQRGQVYGYTF	TGCGCCAGCAGCCAAAGGGGACAGGTCTATGGCTACACCTTC
TRBV10-3	TRBJ1-2	TRBD1	NA	13	CAISGGQGNGYTF	TGTGCCATCAGTGGGGGACAGGGTAATGGCTACACCTTC
TRBV11-2	TRBJ2-7	TRBD2	NA	16	CASSLGAAGVSYEQYF	TGTGCCAGCAGCTTAGGGGCAGCGGGAGTGAGCTACGAGCAGTACTTC
TRBV6-5	TRBJ1-1	NA	NA	14	CASRGLRRNTEAFF	TGTGCCAGCAGGGGTCTCAGGCGGAACACTGAAGCTTTCTTT
TRBV5-1	TRBJ2-5	NA	NA	16	CASSLNQGRGQETQYF	TGCGCCAGCAGCTTGAACCAGGGGCGAGGTCAAGAGACCCAGTACTTC
TRBV6-4	TRBJ1-2	NA	NA	15	CASSDSAGANYGYTF	TGTGCCAGCAGTGACTCGGCGGGGGCCAACTATGGCTACACCTTC
TRBV6-1	TRBJ1-3	NA	NA	16	CASSVVNSYSGNTIYF	TGTGCCAGCAGTGTGGTCAACTCCTACTCTGGAAACACCATATATTTT
TRBV5-1	TRBJ2-7	TRBD2	NA	14	CASSGGDYSYEQYF	TGCGCCAGCAGCGGGGGGGACTACTCCTACGAGCAGTACTTC
TRBV28	TRBJ1-1	NA	NA	12	CASSLDTPGAFF	TGTGCCAGCAGCCTCGATACCCCCGGGGCTTTCTTT
TRBV2	TRBJ2-3	NA	NA	12	CASARVTDTQYF	TGTGCCAGCGCCAGGGTGACAGATACGCAGTATTTT
TRBV3-1/TRBV3-2	TRBJ1-1	NA	NA	13	CASSARGGTEAFF	TGTGCCAGCAGCGCCCGGGGAGGGACTGAAGCTTTCTTT
TRBV28	TRBJ1-5	NA	few	12	CASQWRDQPQHF	TGTGCCAGCCAATGGAGGGATCAGCCCCAGCATTTT
TRBV28	TRBJ2-7	TRBD1	few	15	CASSLGGQGTSEQYF	TGTGCCAGCAGTTTAGGAGGACAGGGAACGAGCGAGCAGTACTTC